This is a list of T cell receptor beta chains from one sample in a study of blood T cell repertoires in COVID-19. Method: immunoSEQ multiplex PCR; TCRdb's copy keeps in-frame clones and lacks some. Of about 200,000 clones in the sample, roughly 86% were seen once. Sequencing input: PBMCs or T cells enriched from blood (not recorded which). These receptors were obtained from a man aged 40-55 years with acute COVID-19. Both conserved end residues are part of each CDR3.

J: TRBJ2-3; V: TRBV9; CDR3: CASSATSGSSDTQYF
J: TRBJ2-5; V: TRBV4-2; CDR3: CASSQGRQETQYF
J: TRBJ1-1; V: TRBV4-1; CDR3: CASSQTDGAFF
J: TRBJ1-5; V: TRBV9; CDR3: CASSEQGAEQPQHF
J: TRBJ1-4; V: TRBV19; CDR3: CASSIDRGTNEKLFF
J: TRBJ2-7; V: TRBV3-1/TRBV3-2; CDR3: CASSQRPSGIGTYEQYF
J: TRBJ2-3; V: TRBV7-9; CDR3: CASRRERGTDTQYF
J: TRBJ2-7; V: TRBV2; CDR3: CASTVAGVVAYEQYF
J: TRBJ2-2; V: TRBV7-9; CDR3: CASSLFSGTGSAGELFF
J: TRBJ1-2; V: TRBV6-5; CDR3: CASKTGQSNYGYTF
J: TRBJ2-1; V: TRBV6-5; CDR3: CASSYGGRVNNEQFF
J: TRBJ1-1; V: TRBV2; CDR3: CASNPSDREAFF
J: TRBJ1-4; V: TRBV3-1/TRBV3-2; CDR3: CASSFFGASEKLFF